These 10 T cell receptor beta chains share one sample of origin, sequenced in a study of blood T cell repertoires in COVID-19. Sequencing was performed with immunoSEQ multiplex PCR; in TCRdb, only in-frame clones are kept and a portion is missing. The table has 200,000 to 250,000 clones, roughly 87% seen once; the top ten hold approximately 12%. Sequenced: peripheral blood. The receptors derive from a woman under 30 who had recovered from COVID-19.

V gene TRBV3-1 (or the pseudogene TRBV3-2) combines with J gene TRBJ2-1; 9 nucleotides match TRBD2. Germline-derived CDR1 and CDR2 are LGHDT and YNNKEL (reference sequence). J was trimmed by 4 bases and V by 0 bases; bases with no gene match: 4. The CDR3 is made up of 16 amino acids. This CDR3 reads CASSQDYLAGYNEQFF. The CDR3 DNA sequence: TGTGCCAGCAGCCAAGATTACCTAGCGGGGTACAATGAGCAGTTCTTC.

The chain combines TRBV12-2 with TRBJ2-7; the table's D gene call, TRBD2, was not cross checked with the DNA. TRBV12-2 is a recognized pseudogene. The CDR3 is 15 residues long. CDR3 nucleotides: TGTGCAAGTCGCTTCTGGCGGGAGATTACCTACGAGCAGTACTTC. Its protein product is CASRFWREITYEQYF.

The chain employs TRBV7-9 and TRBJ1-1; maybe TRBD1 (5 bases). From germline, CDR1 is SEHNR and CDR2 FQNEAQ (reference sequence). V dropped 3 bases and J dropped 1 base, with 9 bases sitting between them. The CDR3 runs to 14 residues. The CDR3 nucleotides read TGTGCCAGCAGCTTGGAGACAGCGAACACTGAAGCTTTCTTT. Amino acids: CASSLETANTEAFF.

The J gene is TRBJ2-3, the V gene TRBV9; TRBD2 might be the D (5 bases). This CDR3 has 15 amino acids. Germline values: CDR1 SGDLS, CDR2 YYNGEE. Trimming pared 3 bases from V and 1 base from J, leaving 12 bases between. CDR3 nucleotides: TGTGCCAGCAGCGCCGGGAAATCTGGCACAGATACGCAGTATTTT. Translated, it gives CASSAGKSGTDTQYF.

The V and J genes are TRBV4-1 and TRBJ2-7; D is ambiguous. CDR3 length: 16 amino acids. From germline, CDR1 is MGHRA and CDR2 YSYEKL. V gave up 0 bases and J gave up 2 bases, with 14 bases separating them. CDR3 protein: CASSQEDSTITYEQYF. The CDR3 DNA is TGCGCCAGCAGCCAAGAAGATAGTACGATTACCTACGAGCAGTACTTC.

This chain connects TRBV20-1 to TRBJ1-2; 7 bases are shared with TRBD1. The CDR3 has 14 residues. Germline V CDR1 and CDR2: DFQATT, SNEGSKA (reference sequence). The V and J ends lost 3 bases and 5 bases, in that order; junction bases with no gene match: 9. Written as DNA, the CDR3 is TGCAGTGCTAGTTCCAGGGGGGATTATTATGGCTACACCTTC. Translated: CSASSRGDYYGYTF.

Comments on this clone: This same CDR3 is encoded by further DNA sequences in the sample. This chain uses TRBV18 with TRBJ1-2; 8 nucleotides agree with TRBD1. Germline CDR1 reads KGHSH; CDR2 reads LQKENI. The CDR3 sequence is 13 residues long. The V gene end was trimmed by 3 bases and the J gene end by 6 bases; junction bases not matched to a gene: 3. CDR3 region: CASSPGQGDGYTF. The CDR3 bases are TGTGCCAGCTCACCTGGACAGGGAGATGGCTACACCTTC.

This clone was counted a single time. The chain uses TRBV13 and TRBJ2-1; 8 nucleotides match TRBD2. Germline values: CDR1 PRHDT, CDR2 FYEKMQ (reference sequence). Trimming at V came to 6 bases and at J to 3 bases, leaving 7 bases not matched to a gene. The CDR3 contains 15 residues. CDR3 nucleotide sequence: TGTGCCAGCAGTCGAGCGGGAGAGCGCTACAATGAGCAGTTCTTC. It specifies CASSRAGERYNEQFF. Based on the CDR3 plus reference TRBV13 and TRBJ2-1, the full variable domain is AAGVIQSPRHLIKEKRETATLKCYPIPRHDTVYWYQQGPGQDPQFLISFYEKMQSDKGSIPDRFSAQQFSDYHSELNMSSLELGDSALYFCASSRAGERYNEQFFGPGTRLTVL.

The CDR3 loop reads CASDRGFSGANVLTF. The CDR3 nucleotides read TGTGCCAGCGACAGGGGTTTCTCTGGGGCCAACGTCCTGACTTTC. The rearrangement links TRBV7-2 to TRBJ2-6; 8 bases line up with TRBD1. Germline V gene lookup returns CDR1 SGHTA and CDR2 FQGNSA. The CDR3 has 15 amino acids. V lost 8 bases and J lost 0; bases outside the gene matches: 3. The full variable domain, with the rest looked up from reference TRBV7-2 and TRBJ2-6, is GAGVSQSPSNKVTEKGKDVELRCDPISGHTALYWYRQSLGQGLEFLIYFQGNSAPDKSGLPSDRFSAERTGGSVSTLTIQRTQQEDSAVYLCASDRGFSGANVLTFGAGSRLTVL.

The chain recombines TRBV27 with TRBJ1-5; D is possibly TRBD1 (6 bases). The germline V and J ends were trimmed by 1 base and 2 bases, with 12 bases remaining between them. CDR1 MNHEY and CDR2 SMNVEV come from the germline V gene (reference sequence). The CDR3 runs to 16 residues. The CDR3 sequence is CASSLYGGAGNQPQHF. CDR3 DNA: TGTGCCAGCAGTTTATACGGGGGGGCTGGCAATCAGCCCCAGCATTTT.